This TCR beta chain was profiled in a study of blood T cell repertoires in COVID-19. For the study at large: Samples taken during acute and convalescent COVID-19 were collected in the United States, Italy and Spain.

TCRdb's table, derived via immunoSEQ multiplex PCR, lists solely in-frame clones and lacks some. The repertoire holds roughly 90,000 clones, over 80% seen once, with approximately 34% in the top ten. With 4 bases removed from V and 11 bases from J, the gap between germline ends came to 15 bases. The CDR3 has 12 residues. CDR1 SGHRS and CDR2 YFSETQ come from the germline V gene. Sequencing used peripheral blood. The sequence was collected from a woman of 80 years or more with active or convalescent COVID-19. The rearrangement joins TRBV5-1 to TRBJ1-1; D call uncertain. CDR3 coding DNA: TGCGCCAGCAGCGAGGGAGACTCGAGCGCTTTCTTT. This translates into CASSEGDSSAFF.